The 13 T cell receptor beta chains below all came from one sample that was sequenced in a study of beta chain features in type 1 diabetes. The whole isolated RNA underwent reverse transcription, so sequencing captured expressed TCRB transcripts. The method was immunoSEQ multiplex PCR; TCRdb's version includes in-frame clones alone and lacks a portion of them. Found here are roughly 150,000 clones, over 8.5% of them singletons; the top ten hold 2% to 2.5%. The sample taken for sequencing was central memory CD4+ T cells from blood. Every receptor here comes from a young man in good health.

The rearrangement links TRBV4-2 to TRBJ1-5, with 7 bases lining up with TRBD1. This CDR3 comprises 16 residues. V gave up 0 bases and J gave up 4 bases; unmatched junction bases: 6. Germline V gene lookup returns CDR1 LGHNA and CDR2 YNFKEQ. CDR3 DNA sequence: TGTGCCAGCAGCCAAGACTGGGGACAGACGAATCAGCCCCAGCATTTT. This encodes CASSQDWGQTNQPQHF.

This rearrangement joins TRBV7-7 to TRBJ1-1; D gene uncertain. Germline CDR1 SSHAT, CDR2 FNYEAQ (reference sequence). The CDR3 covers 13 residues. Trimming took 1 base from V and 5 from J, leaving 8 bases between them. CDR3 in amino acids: CASSLGLETEAFF. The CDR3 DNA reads TGTGCCAGCAGCTTAGGCCTCGAGACTGAAGCTTTCTTT.

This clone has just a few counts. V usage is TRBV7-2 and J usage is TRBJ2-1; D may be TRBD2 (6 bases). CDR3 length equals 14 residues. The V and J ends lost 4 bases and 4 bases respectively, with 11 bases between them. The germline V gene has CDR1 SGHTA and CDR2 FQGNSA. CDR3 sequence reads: CASSWAGLYNEQFF. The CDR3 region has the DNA TGTGCCAGCAGCTGGGCAGGACTATACAATGAGCAGTTCTTC.

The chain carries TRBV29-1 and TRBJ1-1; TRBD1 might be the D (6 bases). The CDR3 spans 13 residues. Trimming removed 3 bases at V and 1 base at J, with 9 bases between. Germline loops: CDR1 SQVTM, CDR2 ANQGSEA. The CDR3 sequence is CSVEGHRNTEAFF. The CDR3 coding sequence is TGCAGCGTTGAGGGACATAGGAACACTGAAGCTTTCTTT.

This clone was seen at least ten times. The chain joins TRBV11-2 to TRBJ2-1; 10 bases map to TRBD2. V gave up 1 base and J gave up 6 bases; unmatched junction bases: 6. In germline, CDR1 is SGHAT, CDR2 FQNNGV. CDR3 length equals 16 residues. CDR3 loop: CASSLGASGRGNEQFF. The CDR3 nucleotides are TGTGCCAGCAGCTTAGGGGCTAGCGGGAGAGGCAATGAGCAGTTCTTC.

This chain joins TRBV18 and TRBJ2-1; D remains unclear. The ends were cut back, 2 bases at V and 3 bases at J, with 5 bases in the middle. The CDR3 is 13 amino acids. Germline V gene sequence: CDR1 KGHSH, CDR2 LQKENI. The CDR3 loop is CASSPGRYNEQFF. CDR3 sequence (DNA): TGTGCCAGCTCACCAGGCCGCTACAATGAGCAGTTCTTC.

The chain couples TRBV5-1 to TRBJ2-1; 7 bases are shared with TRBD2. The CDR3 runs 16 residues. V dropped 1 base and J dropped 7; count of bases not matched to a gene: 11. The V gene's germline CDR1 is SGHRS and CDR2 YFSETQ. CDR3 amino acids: CASSLNAGVGHNEQFF. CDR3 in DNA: TGCGCCAGCAGCTTGAACGCGGGGGTCGGGCATAATGAGCAGTTCTTC.

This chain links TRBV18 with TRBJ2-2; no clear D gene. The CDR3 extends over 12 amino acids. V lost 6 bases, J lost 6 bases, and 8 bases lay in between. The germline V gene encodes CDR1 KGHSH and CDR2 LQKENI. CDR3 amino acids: CASSSSSGELFF. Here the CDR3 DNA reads TGTGCCAGCTCCAGCAGTTCCGGGGAGCTGTTTTTT. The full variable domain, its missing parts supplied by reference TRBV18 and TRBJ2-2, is NAGVMQNPRHLVRRRGQEARLRCSPMKGHSHVYWYRQLPEEGLKFMVYLQKENIIDESGMPKERFSAEFPKEGPSILRIQQVVRGDSAAYFCASSSSSGELFFGEGSRLTVL.

For the CDR3, the DNA is TGTGCCAGCAGTTTATCGGACAGGGTCGGTGGCTACACCTTC. Translated: CASSLSDRVGGYTF. This sequence joins TRBV27 and TRBJ1-2; 8 bases line up with TRBD1. V lost 0 bases, J lost 7 bases, and 4 bases stayed unmatched. In germline, CDR1 is MNHEY, CDR2 SMNVEV (reference sequence). This CDR3 is built from 14 residues.

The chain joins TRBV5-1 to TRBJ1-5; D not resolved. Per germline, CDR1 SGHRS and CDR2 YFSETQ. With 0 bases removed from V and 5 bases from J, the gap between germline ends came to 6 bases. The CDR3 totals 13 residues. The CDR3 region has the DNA TGCGCCAGCAGCTTGGACGGCTATCAGCCCCAGCATTTT. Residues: CASSLDGYQPQHF.

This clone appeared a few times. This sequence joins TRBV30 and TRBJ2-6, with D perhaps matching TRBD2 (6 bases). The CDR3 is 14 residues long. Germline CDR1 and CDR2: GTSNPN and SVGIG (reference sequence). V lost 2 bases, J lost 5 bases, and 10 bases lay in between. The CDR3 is CAWSRGNWANVLTF. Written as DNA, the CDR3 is TGTGCCTGGAGTCGGGGGAACTGGGCCAACGTCCTGACTTTC.

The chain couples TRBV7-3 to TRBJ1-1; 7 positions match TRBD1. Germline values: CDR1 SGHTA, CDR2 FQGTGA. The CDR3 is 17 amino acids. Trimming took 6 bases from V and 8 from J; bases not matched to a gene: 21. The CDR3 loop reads CASSRMATGNGISEAFF. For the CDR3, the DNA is TGTGCCAGCAGTAGAATGGCGACAGGGAATGGAATCTCGGAAGCTTTCTTT.

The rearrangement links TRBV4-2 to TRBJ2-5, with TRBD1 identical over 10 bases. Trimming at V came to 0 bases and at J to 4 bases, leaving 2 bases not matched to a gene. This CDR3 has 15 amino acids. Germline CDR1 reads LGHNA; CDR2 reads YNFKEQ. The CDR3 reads CASSQETGGRETQYF. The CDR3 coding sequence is TGTGCCAGCAGCCAAGAGACAGGGGGCCGAGAGACCCAGTACTTC.